These 28 T cell receptor beta chains were sequenced from one sample in a study of T-cell memory formation after mild COVID-19. TCRdb fed the 5' RACE reads into MiXCR, producing one record per CDR3 protein. This sample yields hundreds of thousands of distinct CDR3 sequences, of which 25% to 30% are seen a single time; roughly 13% belongs to the top ten. Sequencing was done on a sample of PBMCs or a T cell subset sorted from them (not recorded which). These receptors all stem from an adult woman who had mild COVID-19 (a few samples of this study predate the infection). Cell type and time point are not known.

J is TRBJ2-7 and V is TRBV3-1, with D unresolved. Germline CDR1 LGHDT, CDR2 YNNKEL (reference sequence). The V and J ends lost 1 base and 2 bases respectively, with 9 bases between them. This CDR3 contains 14 residues. In DNA, the CDR3 is TGTGCCAGCAGCCAAGTTCCTGGACCCTACGAGCAGTACTTC. This translates into CASSQVPGPYEQYF.

The rearrangement links TRBV6-6 to TRBJ1-2; D is ambiguous. The germline gives CDR1 MNHNY, CDR2 SVGAGI (reference sequence). V lost 0 bases and J 2 bases, leaving 7 bases between the germline ends. This CDR3 region has 14 residues. The CDR3 protein is CASSYSTGNYGYTF. CDR3 in DNA: TGTGCCAGCAGTTACTCGACGGGGAACTATGGCTACACCTTC.

There are a few counts of this clonotype. The V and J genes are TRBV7-9 and TRBJ2-3, with 9 bases lining up with TRBD2. The CDR3 has 15 residues. Germline assignment: CDR1 SEHNR and CDR2 FQNEAQ (reference sequence). V lost 3 bases, J lost 5 bases, and 6 bases stayed unmatched. In nucleotides, the CDR3 is TGTGCCAGCAGCTTGGCTAGCGGGACGGGAGATACGCAGTATTTT. The encoded protein is CASSLASGTGDTQYF.

This clonotype was counted between two and nine times. V usage is TRBV15 and J usage is TRBJ2-2; the D is unclear. The CDR3 has 13 amino acids. V lost 4 bases to trimming and J lost 7 bases, with 10 bases between them. CDR1 is LNHNV, CDR2 YYDKDF, per germline (reference sequence). This CDR3 reads CATSKSQIGELFF. The CDR3 bases are TGTGCCACCAGCAAGAGCCAGATCGGGGAGCTGTTTTTT.

This chain links TRBV7-6 with TRBJ1-6; 7 bases agree with TRBD1. CDR3 length equals 14 residues. Germline assignment: CDR1 SGHVS and CDR2 FNYEAQ. V gave up 4 bases and J gave up 5 bases; unmatched junction bases: 2. The CDR3 DNA reads TGTGCCAGCAGCTCGGACAGGCATAATTCACCCCTCCACTTT. This codes for CASSSDRHNSPLHF.

CDR3 bases: TGCAGTGCTGGAGTTCTCCTCTATACAGATACGCAGTATTTT. Protein: CSAGVLLYTDTQYF. V gene TRBV20-1 combines with J gene TRBJ2-3; D is unresolved. Germline CDR1 reads DFQATT; CDR2 reads SNEGSKA (reference sequence). The length of the CDR3 is 14 residues. The germline V and J ends were trimmed by 5 bases and 3 bases, with 15 bases remaining between them.

CDR3 sequence (DNA): TGTGCCTGGAGTGCGAATACCGGGTTCGCAGCTGGCTACACCTTC. This gives the protein CAWSANTGFAAGYTF. The gene calls are TRBV30 and TRBJ1-2; D uncertain. The length of the CDR3 is 15 residues. Trimming took 1 base from V and 7 from J, leaving 19 bases between them. CDR1 is GTSNPN, CDR2 SVGIG, per germline (reference sequence).

The V gene is TRBV18, the J gene TRBJ2-2, with D uncertain. The length of the CDR3 is 12 residues. Between the trimmed V and J ends, which lost 2 bases and 6 bases, there was a span of 4 bases. From germline, CDR1 is KGHSH and CDR2 LQKENI. CDR3 DNA sequence: TGTGCCAGCTCACCAATTCCCGGGGAGCTGTTTTTT. Its protein product is CASSPIPGELFF.

This rearrangement joins TRBV9 to TRBJ2-1; the D gene is possibly TRBD2 (5 bases). Trimming shortened V by 6 bases and J by 5 bases, and 12 bases separated the two germline ends. Germline CDR1 SGDLS, CDR2 YYNGEE. CDR3 length: 13 residues. In DNA, the CDR3 is TGTGCCAGCACTCGGGAAGTCGACAATGAGCAGTTCTTC. Translation: CASTREVDNEQFF.

The V call is TRBV4-1, the J call TRBJ2-5; tentative D call: TRBD1 (6 bases). The CDR3 has 16 residues. Germline CDR1 reads MGHRA; CDR2 reads YSYEKL. Deletions cut 0 bases from V and 1 base from J, with 12 bases between. CDR3 loop: CASSQDTGPFQETQYF. The CDR3 bases are TGCGCCAGCAGCCAAGATACAGGGCCCTTCCAAGAGACCCAGTACTTC.

The chain joins TRBV12-3 or TRBV12-4 to TRBJ1-1; the D is unclear. The length of the CDR3 is 13 residues. The V end lost 1 base, the J end lost 4 bases, and 7 bases lay between the germline ends. The CDR3 reads CASSLGGVTEAFF. The CDR3 region has the DNA TGTGCCAGCAGTTTAGGGGGTGTCACTGAAGCTTTCTTT.

The chain has TRBV29-1 and TRBJ2-7; D might be TRBD1 (6 bases). The CDR3 has 11 residues. Trimming removed 3 bases from V and 6 bases from J, with 9 bases in between. Germline V gives CDR1 SQVTM, CDR2 ANQGSEA. CDR3 in DNA: TGCAGCGTTGATCTAGGGGGCGAGCAGTACTTC. Translated, it gives CSVDLGGEQYF.

J is TRBJ2-7 and V is TRBV15; the D gene is possibly TRBD2 (5 bases). Germline CDR1 is LNHNV and CDR2 is YYDKDF (reference sequence). The V end was cut by 1 base, the J end by 4 bases, with 11 bases between. The CDR3 consists of 14 residues. The CDR3 region is CATSRVRDGYEQYF. The CDR3 DNA sequence: TGTGCCACCAGCAGAGTGAGGGATGGGTACGAGCAGTACTTC.

This clonotype was seen a handful of times. This chain joins TRBV29-1 and TRBJ2-1; the match to TRBD1 covers 9 bases. Germline-derived CDR1 and CDR2 are SQVTM and ANQGSEA. The CDR3 spans 13 residues. V trimming: 7 bases; J trimming: 4 bases; junction bases outside the gene matches: 5. CDR3 nucleotides: TGCAGCGCCTACAGGGGGCGGTACAATGAGCAGTTCTTC. Translated, it gives CSAYRGRYNEQFF.

The chain uses TRBV5-1 and TRBJ2-2; a weak D match, TRBD1 (5 bases). Germline V gene data show CDR1 as SGHRS and CDR2 as YFSETQ. This CDR3 has 16 amino acids. The V gene lost 2 bases and the J gene lost 0 bases, with 11 bases spanning the gap. In DNA form, the CDR3 reads TGCGCCAGCAGCTTATCAGGGCTGGCGAACACCGGGGAGCTGTTTTTT. The encoded protein is CASSLSGLANTGELFF.

This chain joins TRBV24-1 and TRBJ2-1; 11 nucleotides agree with TRBD1. Trimming removed 4 bases from V and 9 bases from J; junction bases left unmatched: 7. Germline CDR1 reads KGHDR; CDR2 reads SFDVKD. The CDR3 runs 15 residues. CDR3 DNA sequence: TGTGCCACCAGTGACGCCGGGACAGGGGGAGGTGAGCAGTTCTTC. Protein: CATSDAGTGGGEQFF.

This clonotype was counted a few times. The rearrangement uses TRBV6-4 and TRBJ1-2; D uncertain. Germline CDR1 reads MRHNA; CDR2 reads SNTAGT. The CDR3 loop spans 14 amino acids. V lost 0 bases to trimming and J lost 9 bases, with 14 bases between them. This CDR3 reads CASSDSPGSFSYTF. The CDR3 region has the DNA TGTGCCAGCAGTGACTCTCCGGGCAGCTTCAGCTACACCTTC.

This clonotype showed up just a few times. The chain links TRBV12-3 or TRBV12-4 to TRBJ1-1; D not resolved. CDR3 size: 14 residues. The germline V and J ends were trimmed by 6 bases and 5 bases, with 16 bases remaining between them. The CDR3 is CASSSPPGRTEAFF. CDR3 nucleotides: TGTGCCAGCAGCTCCCCCCCGGGAAGAACTGAAGCTTTCTTT.

This chain links TRBV7-2 with TRBJ1-1, with D perhaps TRBD1 (5 bases). This CDR3 comprises 14 residues. V lost 1 base and J lost 4, with 10 bases in between. The germline V gene encodes CDR1 SGHTA and CDR2 FQGNSA. The CDR3 DNA sequence: TGTGCCAGCAGCTTAGTCCAAGGGGTCACTGAAGCTTTCTTT. This codes for CASSLVQGVTEAFF.

This clonotype was counted between two and nine times. The chain carries TRBV5-5 and TRBJ1-1, with no clear D. Germline V gene sequence: CDR1 SGHKS, CDR2 YYEKEE (reference sequence). V lost 0 bases, J lost 4 bases, and 13 bases lay in between. There are 15 residues in the CDR3. CDR3 loop: CASSLGGTLGTEAFF. CDR3 sequence (DNA): TGTGCCAGCAGCTTGGGGGGAACCTTGGGCACTGAAGCTTTCTTT.

This chain links TRBV5-1 with TRBJ2-3, with D perhaps matching TRBD1 or TRBD2 (5 bases each). This CDR3 is 17 amino acids long. V lost 1 base and J 3 bases, leaving 18 bases between the germline ends. Germline V gives CDR1 SGHRS, CDR2 YFSETQ. This CDR3 reads CASSLSGIGAGTDTQYF. CDR3 DNA: TGCGCCAGCAGCTTGTCAGGGATCGGGGCAGGTACAGATACGCAGTATTTT.

This clonotype was seen a handful of times. The chain recombines TRBV10-3 with TRBJ2-5; 10 bases agree with TRBD2. This CDR3 is built from 15 residues. Losses at the gene ends were 5 bases for V and 2 bases for J; bases not matched to a gene: 5. Germline-derived CDR1 and CDR2 are ENHRY and SYGVKD. The CDR3 DNA reads as TGTGCCATCAGTTCAATAGCGGGAGGACAAGAGACCCAGTACTTC. It codes for CAISSIAGGQETQYF.

The chain has TRBV29-1 and TRBJ1-2; no reliable D call. Germline V gene data show CDR1 as SQVTM and CDR2 as ANQGSEA. The CDR3 is 13 amino acids. V was clipped by 3 bases and J by 2 bases, with 10 bases between them. In DNA form, the CDR3 reads TGCAGCGTTGAGGTGGCGGTAAACTATGGCTACACCTTC. It codes for CSVEVAVNYGYTF.

The chain has TRBV7-2 and TRBJ2-5, with 7 bases lining up with TRBD2. The germline V gene encodes CDR1 SGHTA and CDR2 FQGNSA. The CDR3 is made up of 16 amino acids. V gave up 0 bases and J gave up 2 bases; unmatched junction bases: 6. CDR3 protein: CASSLAQGSGQETQYF. The DNA of the CDR3 is TGTGCCAGCAGCTTAGCGCAGGGTAGCGGGCAAGAGACCCAGTACTTC. Complete variable domain (other parts from reference TRBV7-2 and TRBJ2-5): GAGVSQSPSNKVTEKGKDVELRCDPISGHTALYWYRQSLGQGLEFLIYFQGNSAPDKSGLPSDRFSAERTGGSVSTLTIQRTQQEDSAVYLCASSLAQGSGQETQYFGPGTRLLVL.

This clonotype appeared a few times. J is TRBJ2-7 and V is TRBV5-1; D is unclear. Trimming removed 6 bases at V and 0 bases at J, with 13 bases between. This CDR3 region has 14 residues. Germline CDR1 and CDR2: SGHRS and YFSETQ. CDR3 in amino acids: CASKYSQSSYEQYF. CDR3 in DNA: TGCGCCAGCAAGTACTCTCAGAGCTCCTACGAGCAGTACTTC.

The chain is built from TRBV7-3 and TRBJ2-1, with TRBD2 matching over 11 bases. With 1 base clipped from V and 6 bases from J, the junction kept 17 bases outside the gene matches. The CDR3 contains 20 residues. Per germline, CDR1 SGHTA and CDR2 FQGTGA. The CDR3 loop reads CASSLSQVAVPLAGGNEQFF. DNA of the CDR3: TGTGCCAGCAGCTTAAGCCAAGTAGCCGTGCCCCTAGCGGGAGGCAATGAGCAGTTCTTC.

V usage is TRBV6-2 or TRBV6-3 and J usage is TRBJ2-1; D may be TRBD1 (10 bases). V was trimmed by 5 bases and J by 9 bases, leaving 38 bases between them. The CDR3 has 21 residues. CDR1 and CDR2 from the germline V gene are MNHEY and SVGEGT. CDR3 amino acids: CASSPAGTGVTSGTFYGEQFF. The CDR3 DNA is TGTGCCAGCAGTCCAGCCGGGACAGGGGTGACTAGCGGCACCTTTTACGGTGAGCAGTTCTTC.

The chain is built from TRBV5-4 and TRBJ2-2, with a weak D call TRBD1 (6 bases). The germline CDR1 and CDR2 sequences are SGHNT and YYREEE (reference sequence). The V gene lost 4 bases and the J gene lost 1 base, with 11 bases spanning the gap. The CDR3 has 15 residues. The CDR3 DNA follows: TGTGCCAGCAGCCCGTGGACAGAGAACACCGGGGAGCTGTTTTTT. It is translated as CASSPWTENTGELFF.